This T cell receptor (beta chain) is from a study of yellow fever vaccine responses in identical twins. Germline trimming cut 4 bases from V and 4 bases from J; bases unmatched to any gene: 7. This CDR3 is 15 amino acids long. The germline V gene encodes CDR1 LGHDT and CDR2 YNNKEL (reference sequence). Whole-study findings and limits: Reports say the vaccine T cell response in twins looked partly convergent and partly personalized.

In TCRdb, the RT-PCR reads were re-called with MiXCR into one record per CDR3 protein. Counted here are about 17,000 distinct CDR3 sequences, around 70% occurring once; the ten biggest clones make up 2% to 2.5%. Comments on this clonotype: The antigen is not known.

The TCR sequence derives from a woman aged 18 to 35 who received the yellow fever vaccine. This sample comprised T cells from blood (PBMCs), unsorted or a sorted subset (not recorded which), obtained before or after yellow fever vaccination (not recorded which). This sequence joins TRBV3-1 and TRBJ2-1, with 7 positions matching TRBD2. The CDR3: CASSPRPAGYNEQFF. In DNA form, the CDR3 reads TGTGCCAGCAGCCCGCGACCAGCGGGGTACAATGAGCAGTTCTTC.